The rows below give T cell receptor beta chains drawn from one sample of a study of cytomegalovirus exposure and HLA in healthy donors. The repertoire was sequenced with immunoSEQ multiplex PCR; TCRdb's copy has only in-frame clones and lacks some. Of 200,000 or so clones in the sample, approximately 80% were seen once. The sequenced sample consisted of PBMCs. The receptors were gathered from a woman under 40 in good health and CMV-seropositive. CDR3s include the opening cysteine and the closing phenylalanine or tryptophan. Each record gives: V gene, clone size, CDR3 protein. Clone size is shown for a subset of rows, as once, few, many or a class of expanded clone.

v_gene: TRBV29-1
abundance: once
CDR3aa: CSAVAGQGSGYTF

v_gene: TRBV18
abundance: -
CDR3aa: CASSPRSGGAGQPQHF

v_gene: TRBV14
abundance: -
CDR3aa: CASSQTEGVRPGKLFF

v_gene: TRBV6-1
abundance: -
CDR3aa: CASSEVAPRGDEQFF

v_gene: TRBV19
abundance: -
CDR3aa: CATGAADTQYF

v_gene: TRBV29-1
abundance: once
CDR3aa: CSVEGLAGAYEQYF

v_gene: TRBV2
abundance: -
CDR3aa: CASSGQPDQPQHF

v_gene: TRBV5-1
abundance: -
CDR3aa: CASSLLHPGRVGETQYF

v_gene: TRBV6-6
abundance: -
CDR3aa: CASSYPTGTGGNEQFF

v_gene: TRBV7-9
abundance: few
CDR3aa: CASSLSGAGNTIYF